A selection of T cell receptor beta chains follows, all from one sample in a study of blood T cell repertoires in COVID-19. TCRdb's table, derived via immunoSEQ multiplex PCR, lists solely in-frame clones and lacks some. The data contain roughly 190,000 clones, 88% of them singletons. Specimen: peripheral blood. These receptors came from a woman in her 40s who had recovered from COVID-19. Both conserved end residues are part of each CDR3. The size entry is marked missing in some rows and otherwise reads once, few, many or a size class.

v_gene	abundance	CDR3aa
TRBV28	few	CASRTGALPTEAFF
TRBV6-1	once	CAGRDSHMNTEAFF
TRBV5-1	.	CASSLASSGSTDTQYF
TRBV30	.	CAWAPAEAGPQHF
TRBV12-3/TRBV12-4	.	CASRLQNSPLHF
TRBV24-1	.	CATSDSGEGWNEQFF
TRBV2	.	CASRRDSNQPQHF
TRBV15	.	CATSRDLQGTTEAFF
TRBV18	once	CASSVESYNEQFF
TRBV5-8	.	CASSHDRGPNEKLFF
TRBV5-1	.	CASGPTGGSYEQYF
TRBV6-1	.	CASNHQGEQETQYF
TRBV5-1	.	CASREGLAGGETQYF
TRBV19	.	CASSSPSASYNEQFF
TRBV18	few	CASSPAGDYGYTF
TRBV6-5	.	CASSFLTGELFF
TRBV19	.	CASSSSTGWGEKLFF
TRBV6-2/TRBV6-3	few	CASSRQGAGELFF
TRBV4-2	.	CASSQGTSGKGGDEQFF
TRBV24-1	.	CATSFTGLLGNSPLHF
TRBV11-3	.	CASSLDPGRGNEQFF
TRBV28	.	CASSSLANYGYTF
TRBV5-1	.	CASSPDRMNQPQHF